These 13 T cell receptor beta chains originate from one sample sequenced in a study of cytomegalovirus exposure and HLA in healthy donors. Some clones are missing from TCRdb's copy, which holds only in-frame ones; the method was immunoSEQ multiplex PCR. The sample has 120,000 to 150,000 clones, approximately 93% seen once. Sample: PBMCs. These receptors all stem from a man in his late teens or twenties in good health and CMV-seronegative.

The genes are TRBV5-1 and TRBJ2-5, with D perhaps matching TRBD1 (6 bases). The CDR3 has 15 residues. The germline V and J ends were trimmed by 0 bases and 5 bases, with 14 bases remaining between them. Germline CDR1 is SGHRS and CDR2 is YFSETQ. The CDR3 region is CASSLGRGYRETQYF. The CDR3 DNA reads as TGCGCCAGCAGCTTGGGCAGGGGCTACCGGGAGACCCAGTACTTC.

The DNA for the CDR3 is TGTGCCAGCAGCCGCGGGCCTTTCTACGAGCAGTACTTC. This gives the protein CASSRGPFYEQYF. This chain joins TRBV5-6 and TRBJ2-7, with D tentatively TRBD2 (5 bases). The CDR3 is made up of 13 amino acids. V was clipped by 4 bases and J by 3 bases, with 11 bases between them. Germline lookup yields CDR1 SGHDT and CDR2 YYEEEE.

The chain recombines TRBV30 with TRBJ1-4; D perhaps matches TRBD1 (5 bases). Germline V gives CDR1 GTSNPN, CDR2 SVGIG (reference sequence). Trimming took 5 bases from V and 5 from J, leaving 15 bases between them. CDR3 length: 14 amino acids. The CDR3 nucleotides read TGTGCCTGGTCGGGGGAGGCCCTAAATGAAAAACTGTTTTTT. Its protein product is CAWSGEALNEKLFF.

V gene TRBV4-1 combines with J gene TRBJ2-7; D is uncertain. Germline lookup yields CDR1 MGHRA and CDR2 YSYEKL. V lost 3 bases, J lost 3 bases, and 9 bases lay in between. The CDR3 extends over 13 amino acids. The CDR3 spells CASSHGGGYEQYF. As DNA, the CDR3 is TGCGCCAGCAGCCACGGTGGCGGCTACGAGCAGTACTTC.

The rearrangement uses TRBV6-5 and TRBJ2-7; 9 positions agree with TRBD2. The CDR3 length is 13 residues. V trimming: 4 bases; J trimming: 10 bases; junction bases outside the gene matches: 8. Germline loops: CDR1 MNHEY, CDR2 SVGAGI. Here the CDR3 DNA reads TGTGCCAGCAGTTTGACTAGCGGACCCCCCCAGTACGTC. As protein: CASSLTSGPPQYV.

The chain recombines TRBV9 with TRBJ2-5, with TRBD2 matching 15 bases. This CDR3 contains 16 residues. With V trimmed by 2 bases and J by 7 bases, 6 bases remained unmatched. Germline V gene lookup returns CDR1 SGDLS and CDR2 YYNGEE. CDR3 sequence: CASSVGLAGGPATQYF. The CDR3 DNA sequence: TGTGCCAGCAGCGTCGGACTAGCGGGGGGGCCCGCGACCCAGTACTTC. Full variable domain (remainder filled in from reference TRBV9 and TRBJ2-5): DSGVTQTPKHLITATGQRVTLRCSPRSGDLSVYWYQQSLDQGLQFLIQYYNGEERAKGNILERFSAQQFPDLHSELNLSSLELGDSALYFCASSVGLAGGPATQYFGPGTRLLVL.

The chain employs TRBV28 and TRBJ1-4; D is perhaps TRBD1 (5 bases). This CDR3 spans 15 amino acids. The ends were cut back, 8 bases at V and 4 bases at J, with 17 bases in the middle. Germline CDR1 and CDR2: MDHEN and SYDVKM. The CDR3 loop reads CASSPPGANNEKLFF. In DNA, the CDR3 is TGTGCCAGCTCCCCACCTGGGGCCAATAATGAAAAACTGTTTTTT.

This chain connects TRBV5-5 to TRBJ2-5; no reliable D call. The germline gives CDR1 SGHKS, CDR2 YYEKEE (reference sequence). Trimming removed 4 bases at V and 2 bases at J, with 9 bases between. The CDR3 is 13 amino acids. The CDR3 region has the DNA TGTGCCAGCAGCCCTGACACGCAAGAGACCCAGTACTTC. Translation gives CASSPDTQETQYF.

V gene TRBV5-4 combines with J gene TRBJ1-4; the D gene is possibly TRBD1 (5 bases). The V and J ends lost 2 bases and 7 bases respectively, with 18 bases between them. The CDR3 loop spans 16 amino acids. Germline V gene sequence: CDR1 SGHNT, CDR2 YYREEE (reference sequence). The CDR3 protein is CASSLTVGYTGEKLFF. The DNA for the CDR3 is TGTGCCAGCAGCTTAACCGTAGGGTATACAGGTGAAAAACTGTTTTTT.

V usage is TRBV14 and J usage is TRBJ2-3, with TRBD2 matching 12 bases. The germline V gene has CDR1 SGHDN and CDR2 FVKESK. The ends lost 2 bases at V and 3 bases at J; junction bases unmatched: 6. CDR3 length: 17 amino acids. The CDR3 region is CASSQFLAGGPTDTQYF. DNA for the CDR3: TGTGCCAGCAGCCAATTTCTAGCGGGGGGGCCAACAGATACGCAGTATTTT.

The CDR3 here is CASSSAGEETQYF. CDR3 sequence (DNA): TGTGCCAGCAGCTCGGCGGGAGAGGAGACCCAGTACTTC. This chain joins TRBV7-9 and TRBJ2-5; TRBD2 aligns across 7 bases. The V and J ends lost 4 bases and 5 bases, in that order; junction bases with no gene match: 4. CDR1 is SEHNR and CDR2 is FQNEAQ in the germline V gene (reference sequence). The CDR3 loop spans 13 amino acids.

The rearrangement links TRBV11-2 to TRBJ2-6; no clear D. The CDR3 is 15 residues long. Germline CDR1 SGHAT, CDR2 FQNNGV. Trimming removed 4 bases from V and 0 bases from J, with 7 bases in between. CDR3 DNA sequence: TGTGCCAGCAGCTCCCATTTCTCTGGGGCCAACGTCCTGACTTTC. Translation gives CASSSHFSGANVLTF.

V gene TRBV9 combines with J gene TRBJ1-2; tentatively, D is TRBD1 (6 bases). The CDR3 runs to 14 residues. Between the trimmed V and J ends, which lost 3 bases and 3 bases, there was a span of 12 bases. Germline V gives CDR1 SGDLS, CDR2 YYNGEE. The chain's CDR3 is CASSELQGDYGYTF. CDR3 in DNA: TGTGCCAGCAGCGAATTACAGGGTGACTATGGCTACACCTTC.